The 19 T cell receptor beta chains listed next were all sequenced from one sample in a study of blood T cells in healthy people across ages. The second PCR ran about 6 to 12 cycles with a sample-barcoded 5' primer and J-beta primers. Via MiXCR, TCRdb re-called the 5' RACE reads, giving one row per CDR3 protein. The sample shows some 1.1 million distinct CDR3 sequences, roughly two fifths of them seen only once. Sequenced material: blood. Receptor source: a young man in good health.

The genes are TRBV6-5 and TRBJ2-5; TRBD2 might be the D (5 bases). Trimming pared 6 bases from V and 5 bases from J, leaving 25 bases between. This CDR3 contains 17 residues. The V gene's germline CDR1 is MNHEY and CDR2 SVGAGI. CDR3 protein: CASSYTPDQSRGETQYF. The CDR3 bases are TGTGCCAGCAGCTATACACCGGACCAGTCCCGAGGGGAGACCCAGTACTTC.

The chain recombines TRBV2 with TRBJ2-5; 7 nucleotides line up with TRBD1. Unmatched junction bases numbered 4, after V lost 1 base and J lost 5 bases. CDR1 is SNHLY and CDR2 is FYNNEI in the germline V gene. This CDR3 has 14 residues. The CDR3 reads CASSEGQGWETQYF. As DNA, the CDR3 is TGTGCCAGCAGTGAAGGACAGGGATGGGAGACCCAGTACTTC. Complete variable domain (other parts from reference TRBV2 and TRBJ2-5): EPEVTQTPSHQVTQMGQEVILRCVPISNHLYFYWYRQILGQKVEFLVSFYNNEISEKSEIFDDQFSVERPDGSNFTLKIRSTKLEDSAMYFCASSEGQGWETQYFGPGTRLLVL.

The CDR3 loop reads CASSFDYQSPQHF. The CDR3 nucleotides are TGTGCCAGCAGTTTCGATTACCAGAGCCCCCAGCATTTT. The genes are TRBV27 and TRBJ1-5; D ambiguous. The CDR3 consists of 13 residues. The germline V and J ends were trimmed by 3 bases and 10 bases, with 13 bases remaining between them. Germline loops: CDR1 MNHEY, CDR2 SMNVEV (reference sequence).

This clonotype has a count of ten or more. V is TRBV20-1 and J is TRBJ1-2; D not resolved. Per the germline V gene, CDR1 is DFQATT and CDR2 is SNEGSKA (reference sequence). The CDR3 covers 15 residues. Trimming removed 0 bases from V and 4 bases from J, with 15 bases in between. The CDR3 protein is CSARDSYAASYGYTF. CDR3 nucleotides: TGCAGTGCTAGAGATTCATATGCAGCCAGCTATGGCTACACCTTC.

The V and J genes are TRBV6-2 or TRBV6-3 and TRBJ1-2; D might be TRBD1 (5 bases). Germline V gives CDR1 MNHEY, CDR2 SVGEGT. The CDR3 contains 17 residues. Trimming took 6 bases from V and 5 from J, leaving 25 bases between them. CDR3 DNA sequence: TGTGCCAGCAGCGCAATACCGGGACCTACTGTAGGGTATGGCTACACCTTC. Translated, it gives CASSAIPGPTVGYGYTF.

V and J are TRBV28 and TRBJ2-6, with D possibly matching TRBD2 (5 bases). Germline CDR1 reads MDHEN; CDR2 reads SYDVKM. V dropped 5 bases and J dropped 0 bases, with 8 bases sitting between them. The CDR3 is 15 residues long. This CDR3 is CASSEGASGANVLTF. As DNA, the CDR3 is TGTGCCAGCAGTGAGGGTGCCTCTGGGGCCAACGTCCTGACTTTC. Supplemented by reference TRBV28 and TRBJ2-6, the full variable domain reads DVKVTQSSRYLVKRTGEKVFLECVQDMDHENMFWYRQDPGLGLRLIYFSYDVKMKEKGDIPEGYSVSREKKERFSLILESASTNQTSMYLCASSEGASGANVLTFGAGSRLTVL.

To note about this clonotype: At one end the junction does not follow the germline gene, possibly because of a read error. This sequence joins TRBV12-3 or TRBV12-4 and TRBJ2-7; 7 bases agree with TRBD2. The CDR3 is 15 amino acids. The CDR3 here is CAGSSYAGVGNEQYF. As DNA, the CDR3 is TGTGCCGGCAGTTCCTATGCGGGGGTTGGCAATGAGCAGTACTTC.

The genes are TRBV20-1 and TRBJ2-5, with D uncertain. The germline CDR1 and CDR2 sequences are DFQATT and SNEGSKA (reference sequence). Trimming pared 1 base from V and 1 base from J, leaving 16 bases between. The CDR3 covers 16 residues. For the CDR3, the DNA is TGCAGTGCTAGAGTTGGAAAAGGCAGTTCCCAAGAGACCCAGTACTTC. Its translation is CSARVGKGSSQETQYF.

This clonotype was seen many times. The chain combines TRBV9 with TRBJ1-2; D remains unclear. CDR1 and CDR2 (germline): SGDLS, YYNGEE. The CDR3 extends over 14 amino acids. The V gene lost 0 bases and the J gene lost 4 bases, with 10 bases spanning the gap. For the CDR3, the DNA is TGTGCCAGCAGCGTAGGGTCAGTCCTCTATGGCTACACCTTC. This codes for CASSVGSVLYGYTF.

The V gene is TRBV3-1, the J gene TRBJ2-4; D unresolved. This CDR3 comprises 17 residues. Germline-derived CDR1 and CDR2 are LGHDT and YNNKEL (reference sequence). The germline V and J ends were trimmed by 0 bases and 0 bases, with 12 bases remaining between them. CDR3 protein: CASSQDWAEIAKNIQYF. In DNA form, the CDR3 reads TGTGCCAGCAGCCAAGATTGGGCAGAAATAGCCAAAAACATTCAGTACTTC.

This chain links TRBV4-2 with TRBJ1-2; D remains ambiguous. CDR1 is LGHNA and CDR2 is YNFKEQ in the germline V gene. The CDR3 contains 15 residues. V was cut by 1 base and J by 7 bases, with 16 bases left in between. The CDR3 protein is CASSQASQIGGGYTF. As DNA, the CDR3 is TGTGCCAGCAGCCAAGCATCGCAGATAGGTGGTGGCTACACCTTC.

V usage is TRBV7-2 and J usage is TRBJ2-7, with 8 nucleotides matching TRBD2. V was clipped by 3 bases and J by 2 bases; unmatched bases: 6. The CDR3 spans 15 residues. Germline values: CDR1 SGHTA, CDR2 FQGNSA. The DNA of the CDR3 is TGTGCCAGCAGCTTCACGGGACTAGGGGCCTACGAGCAGTACTTC. This translates into CASSFTGLGAYEQYF.

The chain carries TRBV29-1 and TRBJ1-3; D call uncertain. CDR3 length: 15 residues. Trimming pared 6 bases from V and 4 bases from J, leaving 19 bases between. CDR1 SQVTM and CDR2 ANQGSEA come from the germline V gene. In DNA, the CDR3 is TGCAGCGTCCCCCCAACGGCCGGCCGCGGAAACACCATATATTTT. The encoded protein is CSVPPTAGRGNTIYF.

The chain carries TRBV10-3 and TRBJ1-1, with 8 bases lining up with TRBD1. The CDR3 spans 13 residues. V trimming: 10 bases; J trimming: 2 bases; junction bases outside the gene matches: 6. Germline V lookup: CDR1 ENHRY, CDR2 SYGVKD. The DNA for the CDR3 is TGTGCCACTTCGACAGGGGAAAACACTGAAGCTTTCTTT. It yields the protein CATSTGENTEAFF.

This clonotype was recorded many times. This sequence joins TRBV7-2 and TRBJ2-1; D is undetermined. The germline V gene has CDR1 SGHTA and CDR2 FQGNSA. The CDR3 has 15 residues. V dropped 2 bases and J dropped 3 bases, with 11 bases sitting between them. Here the CDR3 reads CASSLNVGNYNEQFF. The CDR3 nucleotides are TGTGCCAGCAGCTTAAATGTCGGAAACTACAATGAGCAGTTCTTC.

The genes are TRBV12-3 or TRBV12-4 and TRBJ1-2; no firm D call. Trimming pared 6 bases from V and 7 bases from J, leaving 15 bases between. The length of the CDR3 is 13 residues. The CDR3 coding sequence is TGTGCCAGCAGCTCTGTCGTAAGGGCTGGCTACACCTTC. Its protein is CASSSVVRAGYTF.

This chain links TRBV3-1 with TRBJ2-3; the D gene is possibly TRBD2 (5 bases). CDR1 and CDR2 from the germline V gene are LGHDT and YNNKEL (reference sequence). The CDR3 runs 17 residues. V shed 1 base and J shed 6 bases, with 20 bases lying between them. The CDR3 sequence is CASSQGLMASSADTQYF. The CDR3 bases are TGTGCCAGCAGCCAAGGTTTGATGGCTAGCTCGGCCGATACGCAGTATTTT.

Comment on this clonotype: This may come from a read error, since a much larger clone is one base off. The chain uses TRBV4-3 and TRBJ2-1; D may be TRBD1 or TRBD2 (5 bases each). The J call is in doubt because the DNA end fits TRBJ2-7 better. The CDR3 totals 15 residues. Germline values: CDR1 LGHNA, CDR2 YSLEER. The CDR3: CASSQDMGPYNEQYF. CDR3 DNA: TGCGCCAGCAGCCAGGATATGGGACCTTACAATGAGCAGTACTTC.

This clonotype was detected only a few times. CDR3 DNA sequence: TGCAGTGCTAGTGCACAATTCCGAACTGAAGCTTTCTTT. This encodes CSASAQFRTEAFF. This chain uses TRBV20-1 with TRBJ1-1; D is undetermined. V dropped 3 bases and J dropped 5 bases, with 13 bases sitting between them. The germline gives CDR1 DFQATT, CDR2 SNEGSKA (reference sequence). The CDR3 is made up of 13 amino acids.